Listed below are T cell receptor beta chains from one sample, sequenced in a study of Ad26.COV2.S vaccination and SARS-CoV-2 variants. Libraries were prepared by immunoSEQ multiplex PCR; TCRdb keeps only in-frame clonotypes and omits some of them. The sample records around 300,000 clones, roughly 90% being singletons. Sequenced material: peripheral blood, taken in a trial of Ad26.COV2.S vaccine versus placebo. The receptors shown here come from a person between 18 and 60 years old who received the Ad26.COV2.S COVID-19 vaccine or a placebo. Each CDR3 is given with its conserved first and last residue. A D gene is named only where the DNA matches it firmly. Clone size, where shown, is once, few, many, or a class for clones that have expanded.

.	TRBV28	TRBJ2-2	once	CAISRTRNTGELFF	TGTGCCATCAGCAGGACTCGAAACACCGGGGAGCTGTTTTTT
.	TRBV5-6	TRBJ2-7	.	CASSLSGQKYEQYF	TGTGCCAGCAGCTTGAGCGGACAGAAATACGAGCAGTACTTC
TRBD1	TRBV6-1	TRBJ1-1	few	CASSGDRDRGSIEAFF	TGTGCCAGCAGTGGGGACCGGGACAGGGGCAGTATTGAAGCTTTCTTT
.	TRBV10-1	TRBJ2-2	few	CASSESPPGELFF	TGCGCCAGCAGTGAGTCGCCCCCCGGGGAGCTGTTTTTT
TRBD1	TRBV19	TRBJ2-3	once	CASSTPTGDTQYF	TGTGCCAGTAGTACCCCGACAGGGGATACGCAGTATTTT
TRBD1	TRBV15	TRBJ2-2	.	CATSGGNRGRVTGELFF	TGTGCCACCAGCGGGGGAAACAGGGGACGGGTCACCGGGGAGCTGTTTTTT
TRBD1	TRBV4-1	TRBJ2-7	.	CASSQVGTGPYEQYF	TGCGCCAGCAGCCAAGTAGGGACAGGTCCCTACGAGCAGTACTTC
.	TRBV2	TRBJ2-1	.	CASSGNSVNEQFF	TGTGCCAGCAGTGGGAATAGTGTCAATGAGCAGTTCTTC
TRBD1	TRBV2	TRBJ1-4	.	CASSSQGAINEKLFF	TGTGCCAGCTCGTCGCAGGGGGCAATCAATGAAAAACTGTTTTTT
TRBD1	TRBV3-1/TRBV3-2	TRBJ1-2	.	CASSQDQGLSGQGARPYGYTF	TGTGCCAGCAGCCAAGATCAGGGGCTATCGGGACAGGGGGCCCGTCCCTATGGCTACACCTTC
.	TRBV6-1	TRBJ1-5	.	CASSETLNQPQHF	TGTGCCAGCAGTGAAACCTTAAATCAGCCCCAGCATTTT
.	TRBV7-2	TRBJ1-1	.	CATSPRAENTEAFF	TGTGCCACTTCACCGCGGGCGGAGAACACTGAAGCTTTCTTT
.	TRBV12-3/TRBV12-4	TRBJ1-4	.	CASSLRAIGKLFF	TGTGCCAGCAGTTTACGGGCCATAGGGAAACTGTTTTTT
TRBD1	TRBV9	TRBJ1-4	.	CASSKGQGVATNEKLFF	TGTGCCAGCAGCAAAGGACAGGGAGTTGCAACTAATGAAAAACTGTTTTTT
.	TRBV4-2	TRBJ1-5	.	CASSQAPGLPQHF	TGTGCCAGCAGCCAAGCACCGGGCCTTCCCCAGCATTTT
.	TRBV18	TRBJ2-3	.	CASSQGFPLPDTQYF	TGTGCCAGCTCACAAGGGTTCCCGCTCCCGGATACGCAGTATTTT
TRBD2	TRBV4-1	TRBJ2-2	.	CASSHNSRLAGKTGELFF	TGCGCCAGCAGCCACAACTCGCGACTAGCGGGAAAAACCGGGGAGCTGTTTTTT
.	TRBV7-8	TRBJ1-3	.	CASSLGFSGIGNTIYF	TGTGCCAGCAGCTTAGGGTTTTCAGGGATCGGAAACACCATATATTTT
.	TRBV28	TRBJ2-1	.	CASSLGSRGDNEQFF	TGTGCCAGCAGTTTGGGGTCCAGGGGAGACAATGAGCAGTTCTTC
.	TRBV6-6	TRBJ1-1	.	CASGNTEAFF	TGTGCCAGCGGGAACACTGAAGCTTTCTTT
TRBD2	TRBV18	TRBJ2-1	.	CASSPAGLAGQNEQFF	TGTGCCAGCTCACCCGCGGGACTAGCGGGCCAGAATGAGCAGTTCTTC
.	TRBV5-1	TRBJ1-3	.	CASSLDRGARNTIYF	TGCGCCAGCAGCTTGGACCGAGGGGCCAGAAACACCATATATTTT
.	TRBV7-3	TRBJ2-5	.	CASSLNPGLETQYF	TGTGCCAGCAGCTTAAATCCAGGGCTGGAGACCCAGTACTTC
.	TRBV12-5	TRBJ2-3	.	CASGLGQGADTQYF	TGTGCTAGTGGTTTGGGGCAGGGCGCAGATACGCAGTATTTT
.	TRBV10-3	TRBJ2-7	.	CAIRDTDGRYEQYF	TGTGCCATCAGAGACACCGACGGGCGCTACGAGCAGTACTTC
TRBD2	TRBV7-9	TRBJ2-5	.	CASSLTSSRGGRSETQYF	TGTGCCAGCAGCTTGACTTCGAGCCGCGGGGGAAGGAGTGAGACCCAGTACTTC
.	TRBV7-9	TRBJ1-2	few	CASSLASSTYGYTF	TGTGCCAGCAGCTTAGCCTCTTCCACTTATGGCTACACCTTC
TRBD1	TRBV2	TRBJ2-7	few	CASSDPGGDYEQYF	TGTGCCAGCAGTGACCCAGGGGGCGACTACGAGCAGTACTTC
.	TRBV9	TRBJ2-2	.	CASSVVLGGETGELFF	TGTGCCAGCAGCGTAGTTCTCGGGGGCGAGACCGGGGAGCTGTTTTTT
.	TRBV6-4	TRBJ2-3	.	CASSEGSGTDTQYF	TGTGCCAGCAGTGAAGGTAGCGGCACAGATACGCAGTATTTT
.	TRBV12-5	TRBJ2-7	.	CASGEQGYEQYF	TGTGCTAGTGGAGAACAGGGCTACGAGCAGTACTTC
.	TRBV9	TRBJ2-3	once	CASSAATGRDTQYF	TGTGCCAGCAGCGCCGCTACAGGGCGAGATACGCAGTATTTT
TRBD2	TRBV29-1	TRBJ2-3	.	CSVRLAGITDTQYF	TGCAGCGTTCGGCTAGCGGGAATCACAGATACGCAGTATTTT
TRBD1	TRBV3-1/TRBV3-2	TRBJ2-7	.	CASSQGDRSYEQYF	TGTGCCAGCAGCCAAGGGGACAGGAGCTACGAGCAGTACTTC
.	TRBV5-1	TRBJ2-1	.	CASSLGGLFYNEQFF	TGCGCCAGCAGCTTGGGGGGACTGTTCTACAATGAGCAGTTCTTC
.	TRBV5-5	TRBJ1-1	.	CASRADSTEAFF	TGTGCCAGCAGGGCTGATTCCACTGAAGCTTTCTTT
.	TRBV7-8	TRBJ1-3	once	CASSLGGRRQTSGNTIYF	TGTGCCAGCAGCTTAGGCGGGCGGAGACAGACCTCTGGAAACACCATATATTTT
.	TRBV5-1	TRBJ2-2	.	CASSLNREMITGELFF	TGCGCCAGCAGCTTAAACAGGGAGATGATCACCGGGGAGCTGTTTTTT
TRBD1	TRBV19	TRBJ2-7	once	CASSIHTGTGIDEQYF	TGTGCCAGTAGTATCCACACCGGGACAGGGATCGACGAGCAGTACTTC
.	TRBV4-1	TRBJ2-3	.	CASSQGTVSTDTQYF	TGCGCCAGCAGCCAAGGGACAGTTAGCACAGATACGCAGTATTTT
.	TRBV12-3/TRBV12-4	TRBJ2-3	few	CASSLGDRDTQYF	TGTGCCAGCAGTTTAGGGGACCGGGATACGCAGTATTTT
TRBD1	TRBV6-5	TRBJ2-1	.	CASSPTGVGNEQFF	TGTGCCAGCAGTCCGACAGGGGTTGGGAATGAGCAGTTCTTC
TRBD2	TRBV11-2	TRBJ2-5	.	CASSLGLMETQYF	TGTGCCAGCAGCCTGGGACTAATGGAGACCCAGTACTTC
.	TRBV7-2	TRBJ1-4	.	CASSPQMGEKLFF	TGTGCCAGCAGCCCCCAAATGGGGGAAAAACTGTTTTTT
TRBD2	TRBV5-6	TRBJ2-1	.	CASSFGLAGVNEQFF	TGTGCCAGCAGCTTCGGACTAGCGGGAGTAAATGAGCAGTTCTTC
TRBD1	TRBV28	TRBJ1-3	.	CASSLWLGQGFLSGNTIYF	TGTGCCAGCAGTTTATGGCTGGGACAGGGTTTTCTCTCTGGAAACACCATATATTTT
TRBD2	TRBV2	TRBJ2-3	.	CATLTSASTDTQYF	TGTGCCACCTTGACTAGCGCTAGCACAGATACGCAGTATTTT
.	TRBV27	TRBJ2-1	.	CASSFSTLAPSYNEQFF	TGTGCCAGCAGTTTCTCTACTCTAGCGCCCTCCTACAATGAGCAGTTCTTC
.	TRBV7-9	TRBJ1-1	.	CASSPGAGNTEAFF	TGTGCCAGCAGCCCTGGGGCAGGGAACACTGAAGCTTTCTTT
TRBD1	TRBV9	TRBJ2-5	.	CASSYGQGQQETQYF	TGTGCCAGCAGTTACGGACAGGGGCAGCAGGAGACCCAGTACTTC
.	TRBV19	TRBJ1-2	.	CASSIDWEANYGYTF	TGTGCCAGTAGTATAGATTGGGAAGCTAACTATGGCTACACCTTC
TRBD1	TRBV19	TRBJ1-5	few	CASSNINTDRKNQPQHF	TGTGCCAGTAGTAATATAAACACGGACAGGAAGAATCAGCCCCAGCATTTT
TRBD1	TRBV3-1/TRBV3-2	TRBJ1-2	once	CASSFRDRGRYGYTF	TGTGCCAGCAGCTTCCGGGACAGGGGAAGGTATGGCTACACCTTC
.	TRBV28	TRBJ1-6	.	CASSKSRALKYNSPLHF	TGTGCCAGCAGTAAATCCCGGGCCCTGAAATATAATTCACCCCTCCACTTT
.	TRBV6-5	TRBJ1-6	.	CATKRDLGSPLHF	TGTGCCACGAAGAGGGACTTAGGATCACCCCTCCACTTT
TRBD2	TRBV6-2/TRBV6-3	TRBJ2-1	.	CASSYSLRGGRDNEQFF	TGTGCCAGCAGTTACAGCCTGCGGGGGGGCCGCGACAATGAGCAGTTCTTC
.	TRBV28	TRBJ2-2	.	CASSLVGATGELFF	TGTGCCAGCAGTTTAGTTGGTGCCACCGGGGAGCTGTTTTTT
.	TRBV19	TRBJ2-2	.	CASSIFVLGELFF	TGTGCCAGTAGTATATTCGTTTTGGGGGAGCTGTTTTTT